This TCR beta chain was sequenced for a study of T-cell reconstitution after alpha-beta-depleted transplantation in children. On this clonotype itself: The antigen is unknown.

Regarding the study as a whole: About two months after transplant, alpha-beta T cells reportedly came from several hundred expanded graft clones.

Unique molecular identifiers were incorporated when the TCRbeta library was constructed. TCRdb reanalysed the PCR reads using MiXCR and keeps one entry per CDR3 protein. The table records a few hundred thousand distinct CDR3 sequences, over 25% of them present only once. The CDR3 has 19 residues. Per the germline V gene, CDR1 is DFQATT and CDR2 is SNEGSKA (reference sequence). The V segment lost 3 bases and the J segment 0 bases; nucleotides outside the gene matches: 11. This chain links TRBV20-1 with TRBJ2-1, with 13 bases matching TRBD2. Sequenced here: PBMCs, sampled before TCRalphabeta/CD19-depleted stem cell transplant. The clonotype comes from a boy under two years old with Wiskott-Aldrich syndrome, due to receive a stem cell transplant. This CDR3 is CSARDELAGGWSSYNEQFF. CDR3 coding DNA: TGCAGTGCTAGGGACGAACTAGCGGGAGGGTGGAGCTCCTACAATGAGCAGTTCTTC.